This T cell receptor beta chain stems from a study of cytomegalovirus exposure and HLA in healthy donors. Study findings and constraints: Per a prior analysis, the majority of TCR beta V segments were productive roughly 90% or roughly 30% of the time. Researchers catalogued roughly 170 TCR beta chains as cytomegalovirus-associated.

The germline CDR1 and CDR2 sequences are SGHRS and YFSETQ. This CDR3 contains 14 residues. Trimming removed 3 bases from V and 2 bases from J; junction bases left unmatched: 1. The PCR employed 60 Vbeta primers together with 13 Jbeta primers. TCRdb's copy holds only in-frame clones and misses some; the assay was immunoSEQ multiplex PCR. The data contain about 150,000 clones, nearly 80% of them singletons. A note on this clone: Its antigen is still unknown.

The source of this sequence is a man aged 25-40 years in good health and CMV-seropositive. Material for sequencing was PBMCs. The genes are TRBV5-1 and TRBJ2-7, with TRBD2 matching over 11 bases. The CDR3 loop reads CASSSGLAAYEQYF. The CDR3, as DNA: TGCGCCAGCAGCTCGGGACTAGCGGCCTACGAGCAGTACTTC.